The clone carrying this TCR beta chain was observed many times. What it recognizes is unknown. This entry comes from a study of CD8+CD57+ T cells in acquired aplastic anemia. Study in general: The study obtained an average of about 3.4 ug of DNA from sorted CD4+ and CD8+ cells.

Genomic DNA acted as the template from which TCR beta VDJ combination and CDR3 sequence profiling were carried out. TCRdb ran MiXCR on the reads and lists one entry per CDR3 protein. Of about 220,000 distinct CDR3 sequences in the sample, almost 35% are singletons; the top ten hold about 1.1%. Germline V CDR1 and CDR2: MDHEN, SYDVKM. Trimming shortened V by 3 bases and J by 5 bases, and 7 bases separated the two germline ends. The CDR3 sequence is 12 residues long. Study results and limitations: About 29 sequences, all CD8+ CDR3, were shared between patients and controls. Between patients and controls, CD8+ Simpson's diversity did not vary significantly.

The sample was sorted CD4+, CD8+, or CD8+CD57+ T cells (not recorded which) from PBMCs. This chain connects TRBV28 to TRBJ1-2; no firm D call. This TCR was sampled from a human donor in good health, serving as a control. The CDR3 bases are TGTGCCAGCAGTTTGTCAACTTATGGCTACACCTTC. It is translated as CASSLSTYGYTF.